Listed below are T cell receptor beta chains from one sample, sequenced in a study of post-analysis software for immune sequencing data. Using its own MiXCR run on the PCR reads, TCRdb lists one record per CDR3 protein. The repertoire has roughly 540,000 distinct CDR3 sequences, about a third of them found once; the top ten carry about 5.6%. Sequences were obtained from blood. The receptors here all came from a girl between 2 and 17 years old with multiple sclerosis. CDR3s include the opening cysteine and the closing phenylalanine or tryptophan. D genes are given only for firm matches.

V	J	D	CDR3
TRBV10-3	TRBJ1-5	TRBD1	CAISDFIPRDRAGYQPQHF
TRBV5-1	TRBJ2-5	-	CASSLIQEEPQETQYF
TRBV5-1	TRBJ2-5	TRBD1	CASSFTPGTGGETQYF
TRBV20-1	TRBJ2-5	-	CSAPDLRDQETQYF
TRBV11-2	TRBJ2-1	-	CASSLYPRGAKWEQFF
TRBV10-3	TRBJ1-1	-	CAISEGHLNTEAFF
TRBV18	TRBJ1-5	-	CASSPHAGQPQHF
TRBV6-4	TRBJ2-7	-	CASSDSAGSYNEQYF
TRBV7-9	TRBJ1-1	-	CASSLGQVVTEAFF
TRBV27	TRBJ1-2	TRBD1	CASSFTGQSYGYTF
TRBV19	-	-	CANSTTLGDYEQYF
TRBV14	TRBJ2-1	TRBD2	CASSVTSGGNEQFF
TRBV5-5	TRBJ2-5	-	CASSLEADLHLQETQYF
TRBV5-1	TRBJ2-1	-	CASSYGGGSYNEQFF
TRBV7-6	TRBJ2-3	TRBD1	CASSLGTGQGTDTQYF
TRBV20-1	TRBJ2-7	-	CSARTERAGTWGPYEQYF
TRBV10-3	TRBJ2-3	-	CAISEGDTQYF
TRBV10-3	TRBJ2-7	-	CAISESARGSPYEQYF
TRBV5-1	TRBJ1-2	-	CASSPGEWGYGYTF
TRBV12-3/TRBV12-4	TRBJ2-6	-	CASSPDNAGANVLTF
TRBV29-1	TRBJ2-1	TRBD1	CSVYGDRESNEQFF
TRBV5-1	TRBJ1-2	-	CASSLDTGSNYGYTF
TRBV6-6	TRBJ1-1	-	CASRGSDRSSEAFF
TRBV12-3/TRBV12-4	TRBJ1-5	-	CASSALMEPQHF
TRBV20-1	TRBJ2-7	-	CSAIVGGPYEQYF
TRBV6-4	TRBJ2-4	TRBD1	CASSGTAGQGHNEQYF
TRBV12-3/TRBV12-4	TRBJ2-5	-	CASSPEGRQGRETQYF
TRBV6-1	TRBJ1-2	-	CATWSPRDYGYTF
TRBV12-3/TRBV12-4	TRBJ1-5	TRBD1	CASSFFSRQGGQPQHF
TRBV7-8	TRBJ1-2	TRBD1	CASSFDRVDYGYTF
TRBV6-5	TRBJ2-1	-	CASSPLDIYNEQFF
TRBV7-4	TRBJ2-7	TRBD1	CASSQAGTGSLDSYEQYF
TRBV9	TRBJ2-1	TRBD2	CASSVVAGGPNEQFF
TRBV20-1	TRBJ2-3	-	CSARDGRGASADTQYF
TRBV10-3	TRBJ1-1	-	CAISVYSGRAEAFF
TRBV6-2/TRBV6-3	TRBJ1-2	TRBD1	CASSYLGTGGGYTF
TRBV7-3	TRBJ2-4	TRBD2	CASSLMSGGGRRNIQYF
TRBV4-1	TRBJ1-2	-	CASSQGAGTNYGYTF
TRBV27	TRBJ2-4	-	CASSFLGGAAKNIQYF
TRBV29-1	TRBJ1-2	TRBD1	CSVEDGQGNYGYTF
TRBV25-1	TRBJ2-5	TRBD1	CASSEHDRGETQYF
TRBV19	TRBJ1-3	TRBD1	CASSPGQGASGNTIYF
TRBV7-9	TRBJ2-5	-	CASSSAGTPSQYF
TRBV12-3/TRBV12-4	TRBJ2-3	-	CASRDGSGGGWGDTQYF
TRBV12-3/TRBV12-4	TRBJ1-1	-	CASSFVFGRGFSKPNTEAFF
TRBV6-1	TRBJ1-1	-	CATSGQGRTEAFF
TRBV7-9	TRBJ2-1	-	CASRPPLLGYNEQFF
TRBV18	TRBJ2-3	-	CASSPPDAGYPPDTQYF
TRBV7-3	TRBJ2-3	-	CASSAGTRDTQYF